This T cell receptor beta chain was identified in a study of control samples from healthy donors and cancer patients. Germline CDR1 and CDR2: LGHNA and YNFKEQ. There are 14 residues in the CDR3. Trimming took 1 base from V and 7 from J, leaving 11 bases between them. This clone was counted a few times. Repertoires were generated with immunoSEQ multiplex PCR, while TCRdb's copy carries only in-frame clones and drops some. This sample has approximately 99,000 clones, with about 80% found just once. The chain is built from TRBV4-2 and TRBJ2-1; possibly TRBD1 or TRBD2 for D (7 bases each). The material sequenced was blood. The TCR originated in a man aged 18 to 29 in good health. The CDR3 spells CASSQARGGNEQFF. The CDR3 region has the DNA TGTGCCAGCAGCCAAGCCAGGGGGGGGAATGAGCAGTTCTTC.